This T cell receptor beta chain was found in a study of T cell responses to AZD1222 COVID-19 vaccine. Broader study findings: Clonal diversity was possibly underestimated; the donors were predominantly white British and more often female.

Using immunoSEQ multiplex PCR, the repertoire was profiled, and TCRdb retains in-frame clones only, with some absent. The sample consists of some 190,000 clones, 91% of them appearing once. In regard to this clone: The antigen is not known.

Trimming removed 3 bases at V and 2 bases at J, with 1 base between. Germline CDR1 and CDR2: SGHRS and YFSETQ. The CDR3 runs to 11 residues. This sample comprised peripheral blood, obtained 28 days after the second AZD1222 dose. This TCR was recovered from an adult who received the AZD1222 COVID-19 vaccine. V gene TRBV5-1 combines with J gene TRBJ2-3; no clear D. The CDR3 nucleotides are TGCGCCAGCAGCTCCACAGATACGCAGTATTTT. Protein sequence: CASSSTDTQYF.